A single sample is the source of the 9 T cell receptor beta chains below, sequenced in a study of blood T cells in healthy people across ages. A second 7 to 11 cycle PCR used barcoded and J-beta primers. TCRdb itself ran the 5' RACE reads through MiXCR, one entry per CDR3 protein. The data show about 1 million distinct CDR3 sequences, under 45% seen once. Sequenced material: blood. These receptors all come from a woman aged 55-69 years in good health.

This clonotype occurred a few times. The CDR3 loop is CSTRTGGTEAFF. Here the CDR3 DNA reads TGCAGCACCCGTACAGGGGGCACTGAAGCTTTCTTT. The chain combines TRBV29-1 with TRBJ1-1, with 8 bases that match TRBD1. Germline V gene sequence: CDR1 SQVTM, CDR2 ANQGSEA. There are 12 residues in the CDR3. The V gene end was trimmed by 8 bases and the J gene end by 4 bases; junction bases not matched to a gene: 6.

This sequence joins TRBV9 and TRBJ2-1; 8 nucleotides line up with TRBD1. Germline V gives CDR1 SGDLS, CDR2 YYNGEE. The trim removed 0 bases at V and 8 bases at J, leaving 7 bases unmatched. There are 15 residues in the CDR3. The CDR3 DNA follows: TGTGCCAGCAGCGTAGCTCAGGGGGCGCGGGATGAGCAGTTCTTC. Translation gives CASSVAQGARDEQFF.

In this sample, this clonotype turned up a few times. The junction differs from germline at one of its ends, possibly a read error. The CDR3, as DNA: TGCGCCAGCATTGAGGACACCCGGGGCATCAATGAGCAGTTCTTC. This encodes CASIEDTRGINEQFF. This chain uses TRBV10-2 with TRBJ2-1; TRBD1 or TRBD2 may be the D gene (5 bases each). Germline CDR1 is WSHSY and CDR2 is SAAADI. The CDR3 length is 15 residues.

The chain employs TRBV6-6 and TRBJ2-1, with D possibly matching TRBD2 (6 bases). The J call is doubtful: the DNA matches TRBJ2-7 better. CDR3 length: 16 amino acids. From germline, CDR1 is MNHNY and CDR2 SVGAGI (reference sequence). The CDR3 nucleotides are TGTGCCAGCAGTTACCTTACTAGCTCTCTTTACAATGAGCAGTACTTC. Translation gives CASSYLTSSLYNEQYF.

V gene TRBV5-1 combines with J gene TRBJ2-5; TRBD2 matches at 9 bases. The CDR3 is made up of 14 amino acids. The V gene end was trimmed by 4 bases and the J gene end by 4 bases; junction bases not matched to a gene: 5. Germline CDR1 and CDR2: SGHRS and YFSETQ. The CDR3 is CASSISGRRETQYF. The CDR3 DNA reads TGCGCCAGCAGCATTAGCGGGAGACGAGAGACCCAGTACTTC.

A few counts support this clonotype. The chain carries TRBV10-3 and TRBJ2-1; 10 bases align to TRBD2. CDR3 length: 13 amino acids. V was clipped by 8 bases and J by 5 bases; unmatched bases: 3. CDR1 and CDR2 (germline): ENHRY, SYGVKD. The chain's CDR3 is CAISLAGDNEQFF. CDR3 sequence (DNA): TGTGCCATCTCCCTAGCGGGGGACAATGAGCAGTTCTTC.

The V gene is TRBV4-2, the J gene TRBJ1-2, with 7 positions matching TRBD1. CDR1 and CDR2 (germline): LGHNA, YNFKEQ. The CDR3 is made up of 12 amino acids. With 10 bases clipped from V and 8 bases from J, the junction kept 10 bases outside the gene matches. This chain's CDR3 is CATYRQGGGYTF. CDR3 nucleotide sequence: TGTGCCACCTACAGACAGGGTGGCGGCTACACCTTC.

In this sample, this clonotype turned up a few times. The chain joins TRBV12-3 or TRBV12-4 to TRBJ2-7, with D possibly matching TRBD2 (7 bases). This CDR3 comprises 13 residues. Trimming removed 7 bases from V and 3 bases from J, with 13 bases in between. The CDR3 bases are TGTGCCAGCAAATGGGGGGGGCTCTACGAGCAGTACTTC. Protein sequence: CASKWGGLYEQYF.

The table lists this clonotype with a few counts. The genes are TRBV7-2 and TRBJ1-1; D ambiguous. The CDR3 is made up of 13 amino acids. The germline V and J ends were trimmed by 5 bases and 6 bases, with 13 bases remaining between them. Looked up from germline, CDR1 is SGHTA and CDR2 is FQGNSA. The CDR3 bases are TGTGCCAGCAGCGTAGTGACGACCGCTGAAGCTTTCTTT. Amino acid sequence: CASSVVTTAEAFF.